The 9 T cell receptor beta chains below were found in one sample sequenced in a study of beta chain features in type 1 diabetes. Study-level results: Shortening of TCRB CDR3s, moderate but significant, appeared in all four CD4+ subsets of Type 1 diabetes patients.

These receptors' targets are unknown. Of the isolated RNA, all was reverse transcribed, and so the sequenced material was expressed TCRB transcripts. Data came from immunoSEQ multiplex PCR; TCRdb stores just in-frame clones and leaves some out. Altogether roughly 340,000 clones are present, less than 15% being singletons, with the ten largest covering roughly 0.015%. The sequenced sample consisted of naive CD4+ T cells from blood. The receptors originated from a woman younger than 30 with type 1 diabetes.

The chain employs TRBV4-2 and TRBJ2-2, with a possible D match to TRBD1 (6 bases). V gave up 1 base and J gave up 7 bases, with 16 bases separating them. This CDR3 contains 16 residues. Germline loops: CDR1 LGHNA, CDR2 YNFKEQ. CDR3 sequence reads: CASSQGTRGIGGELFF. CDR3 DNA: TGTGCCAGCAGCCAAGGAACCAGGGGTATTGGCGGGGAGCTGTTTTTT.

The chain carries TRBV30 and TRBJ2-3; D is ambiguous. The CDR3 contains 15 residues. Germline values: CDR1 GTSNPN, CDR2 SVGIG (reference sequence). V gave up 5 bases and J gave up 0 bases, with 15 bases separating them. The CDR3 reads CAWDNPRTSTDTQYF. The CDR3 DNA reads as TGTGCCTGGGACAACCCAAGAACTAGCACAGATACGCAGTATTTT.

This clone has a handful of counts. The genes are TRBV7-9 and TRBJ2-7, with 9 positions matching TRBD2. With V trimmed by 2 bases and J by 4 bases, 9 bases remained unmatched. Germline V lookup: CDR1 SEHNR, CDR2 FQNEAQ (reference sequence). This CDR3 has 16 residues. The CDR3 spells CASSLLSGRRWYEQYV. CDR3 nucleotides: TGTGCCAGCAGCTTATTAAGCGGGAGGAGGTGGTACGAGCAGTACGTC.

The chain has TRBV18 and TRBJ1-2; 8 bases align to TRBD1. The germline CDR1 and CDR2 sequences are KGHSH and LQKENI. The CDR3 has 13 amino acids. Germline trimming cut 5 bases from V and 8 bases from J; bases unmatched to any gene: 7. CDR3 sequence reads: CASSTSDRGGYTF. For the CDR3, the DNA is TGTGCCAGCTCAACCTCCGACAGGGGAGGCTACACCTTC.

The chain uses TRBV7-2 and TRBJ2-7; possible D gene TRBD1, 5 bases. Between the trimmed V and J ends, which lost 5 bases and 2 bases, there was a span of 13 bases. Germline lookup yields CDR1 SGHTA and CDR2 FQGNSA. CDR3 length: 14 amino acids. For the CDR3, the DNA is TGTGCCAGCAGCCCCGTAGAAGGGGCCTACGAGCAGTACTTC. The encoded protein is CASSPVEGAYEQYF.

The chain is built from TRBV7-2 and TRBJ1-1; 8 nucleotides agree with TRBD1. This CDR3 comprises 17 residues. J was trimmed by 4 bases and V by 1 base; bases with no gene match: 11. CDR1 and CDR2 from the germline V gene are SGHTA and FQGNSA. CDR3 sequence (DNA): TGTGCCAGCAGCTTAGGGGGGGCAGGGGGCCGGGGCACTGAAGCTTTCTTT. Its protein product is CASSLGGAGGRGTEAFF.

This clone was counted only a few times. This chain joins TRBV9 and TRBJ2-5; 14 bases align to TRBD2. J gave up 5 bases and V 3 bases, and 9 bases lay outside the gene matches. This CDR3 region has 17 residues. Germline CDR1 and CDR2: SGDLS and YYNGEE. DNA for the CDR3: TGTGCCAGCAGCGCGCCTCGGGGACTAGCGGGAGAGGAGACCCAGTACTTC. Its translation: CASSAPRGLAGEETQYF.

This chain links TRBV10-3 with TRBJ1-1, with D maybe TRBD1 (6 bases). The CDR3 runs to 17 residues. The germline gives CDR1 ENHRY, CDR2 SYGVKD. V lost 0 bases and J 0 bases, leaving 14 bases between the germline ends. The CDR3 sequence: CAISESQGLPMNTEAFF. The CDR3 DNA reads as TGTGCCATCAGTGAGTCCCAGGGGCTCCCGATGAACACTGAAGCTTTCTTT.

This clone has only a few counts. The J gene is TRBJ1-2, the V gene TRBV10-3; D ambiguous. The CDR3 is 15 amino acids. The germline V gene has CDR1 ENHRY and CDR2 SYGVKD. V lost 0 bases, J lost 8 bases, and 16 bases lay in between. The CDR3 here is CAISESGGRDTGYTF. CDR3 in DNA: TGTGCCATCAGTGAGTCTGGAGGAAGGGATACGGGCTACACCTTC.